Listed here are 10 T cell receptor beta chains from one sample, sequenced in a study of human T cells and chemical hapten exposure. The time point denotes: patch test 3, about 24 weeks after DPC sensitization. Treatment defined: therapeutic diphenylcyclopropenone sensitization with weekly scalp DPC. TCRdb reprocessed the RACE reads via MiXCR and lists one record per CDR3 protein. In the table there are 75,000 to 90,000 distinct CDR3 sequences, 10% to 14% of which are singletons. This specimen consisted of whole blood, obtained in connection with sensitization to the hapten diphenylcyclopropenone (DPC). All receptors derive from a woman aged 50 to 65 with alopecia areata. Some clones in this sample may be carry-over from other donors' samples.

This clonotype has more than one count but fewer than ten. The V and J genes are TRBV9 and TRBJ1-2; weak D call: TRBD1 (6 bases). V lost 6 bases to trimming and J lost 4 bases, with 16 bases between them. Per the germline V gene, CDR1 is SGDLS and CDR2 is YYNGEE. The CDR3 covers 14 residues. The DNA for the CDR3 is TGTGCCAGCACCGTGGGGCAGGGGCCCTATGGCTACACCTTC. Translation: CASTVGQGPYGYTF.

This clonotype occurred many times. The CDR3 loop is CASSLVGLAGRDEQFF. For the CDR3, the DNA is TGTGCCAGCAGCTTAGTCGGACTAGCGGGAAGGGATGAGCAGTTCTTC. The chain has TRBV11-2 and TRBJ2-1; 12 positions agree with TRBD2. Germline V gene lookup returns CDR1 SGHAT and CDR2 FQNNGV. The CDR3 covers 16 residues. Trimming cost V 1 base and J 8 bases; bases outside gene matches: 6.

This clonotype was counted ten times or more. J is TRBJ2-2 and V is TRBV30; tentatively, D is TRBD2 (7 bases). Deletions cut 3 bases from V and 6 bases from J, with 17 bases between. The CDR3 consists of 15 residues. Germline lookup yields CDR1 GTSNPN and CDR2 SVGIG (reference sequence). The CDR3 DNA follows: TGTGCCTGGAGCCAACAGGGAGGGTCGGCCGGGGAGCTGTTTTTT. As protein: CAWSQQGGSAGELFF.

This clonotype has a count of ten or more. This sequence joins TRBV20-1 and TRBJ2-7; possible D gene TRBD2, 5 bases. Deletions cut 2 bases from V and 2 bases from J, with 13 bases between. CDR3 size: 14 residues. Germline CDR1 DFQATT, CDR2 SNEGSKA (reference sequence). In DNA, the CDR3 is TGCAGTGCTAGATGGACTGGAGGCACCTACGAGCAGTACTTC. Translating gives CSARWTGGTYEQYF.

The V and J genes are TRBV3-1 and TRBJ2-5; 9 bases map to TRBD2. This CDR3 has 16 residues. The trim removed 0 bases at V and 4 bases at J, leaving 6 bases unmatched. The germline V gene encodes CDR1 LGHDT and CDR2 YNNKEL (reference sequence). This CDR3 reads CASSQDAGGPRETQYF. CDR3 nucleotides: TGTGCCAGCAGCCAAGACGCGGGAGGGCCGCGAGAGACCCAGTACTTC.

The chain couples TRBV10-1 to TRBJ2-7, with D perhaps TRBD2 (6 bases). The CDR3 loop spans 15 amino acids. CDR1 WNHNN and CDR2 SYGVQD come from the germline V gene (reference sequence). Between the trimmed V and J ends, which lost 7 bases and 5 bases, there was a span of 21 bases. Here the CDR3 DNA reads TGCGCCAGCAATCTTTCGGGGAGGCGACGCCACGAGCAGTACTTC. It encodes CASNLSGRRRHEQYF.

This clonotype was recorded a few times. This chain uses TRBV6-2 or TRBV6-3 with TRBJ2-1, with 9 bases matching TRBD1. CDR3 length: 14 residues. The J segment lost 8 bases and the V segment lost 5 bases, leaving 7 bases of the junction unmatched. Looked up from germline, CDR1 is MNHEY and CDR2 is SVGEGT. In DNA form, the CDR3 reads TGTGCCAGCAGTAGCACAGGGGGCCGTCATGAGCAGTTCTTC. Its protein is CASSSTGGRHEQFF.

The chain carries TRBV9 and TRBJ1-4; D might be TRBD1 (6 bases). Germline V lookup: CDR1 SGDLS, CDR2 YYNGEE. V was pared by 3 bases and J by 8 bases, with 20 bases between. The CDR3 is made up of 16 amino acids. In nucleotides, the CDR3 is TGTGCCAGCAGCGCAAGCCCCAACCTAGGACAGGAAAAACTGTTTTTT. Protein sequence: CASSASPNLGQEKLFF.

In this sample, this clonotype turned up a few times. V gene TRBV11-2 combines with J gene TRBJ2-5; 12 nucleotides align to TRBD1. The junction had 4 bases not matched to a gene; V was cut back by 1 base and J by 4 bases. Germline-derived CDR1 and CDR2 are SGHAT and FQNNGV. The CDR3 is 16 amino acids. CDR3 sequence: CASSLGGQGASETQYF. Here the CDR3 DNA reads TGTGCCAGCAGCTTAGGGGGACAGGGGGCTTCAGAGACCCAGTACTTC.

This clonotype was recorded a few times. CDR3 sequence: CSVGDGGPNQPQHF. Written as DNA, the CDR3 is TGCAGCGTTGGGGATGGAGGGCCCAATCAGCCCCAGCATTTT. This rearrangement joins TRBV29-1 to TRBJ1-5; D is unclear. Looked up from germline, CDR1 is SQVTM and CDR2 is ANQGSEA. Trimming cost V 4 bases and J 3 bases, with 13 bases left between them. This CDR3 is 14 amino acids long.